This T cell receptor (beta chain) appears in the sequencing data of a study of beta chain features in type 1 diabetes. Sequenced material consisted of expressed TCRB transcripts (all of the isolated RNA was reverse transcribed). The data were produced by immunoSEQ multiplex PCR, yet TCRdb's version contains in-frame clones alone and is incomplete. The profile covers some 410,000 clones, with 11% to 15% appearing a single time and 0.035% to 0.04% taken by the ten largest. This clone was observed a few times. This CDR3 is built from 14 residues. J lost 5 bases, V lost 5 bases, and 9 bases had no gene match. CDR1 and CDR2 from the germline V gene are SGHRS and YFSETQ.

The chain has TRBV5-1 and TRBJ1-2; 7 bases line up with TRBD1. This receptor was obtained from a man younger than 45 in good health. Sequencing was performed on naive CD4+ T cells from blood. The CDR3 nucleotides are TGCGCCAGCAGTTCGGCAGGGGGAGAGTATGGCTACACCTTC. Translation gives CASSSAGGEYGYTF.